The 24 T cell receptor beta chains presented below share a single source sample, sequenced in a study of cytomegalovirus exposure and HLA in healthy donors. The assay was immunoSEQ multiplex PCR, and TCRdb's table has in-frame clones only and misses some. The table includes tens of thousands of clones, 90% to 95% detected once. Sequencing input: PBMCs. These TCRs come from a woman in her twenties or thirties in good health and CMV-seronegative.

The gene calls are TRBV5-5 and TRBJ1-2; D is possibly TRBD1 (5 bases). This CDR3 region has 16 residues. V was clipped by 5 bases and J by 8 bases, with 25 bases between them. Germline lookup yields CDR1 SGHKS and CDR2 YYEKEE (reference sequence). CDR3 residues: CASSFPGDLAGRGYTF. In DNA form, the CDR3 reads TGTGCCAGCAGTTTTCCGGGGGACCTGGCAGGTCGCGGCTACACCTTC.

The CDR3 spells CASSPGLTYEQYF. The DNA for the CDR3 is TGTGCCAGCAGCCCGGGACTCACCTACGAGCAGTACTTC. The chain employs TRBV6-5 and TRBJ2-7, with TRBD2 as a possible D gene (6 bases). This CDR3 has 13 amino acids. V lost 6 bases to trimming and J lost 2 bases, with 11 bases between them. Germline V lookup: CDR1 MNHEY, CDR2 SVGAGI.

The CDR3 DNA is TGTGCCAGCAGTTTCTTACGTAGCGGGGTAGGAGATACGCAGTATTTT. Translated, it gives CASSFLRSGVGDTQYF. The V and J genes are TRBV27 and TRBJ2-3, with 8 bases matching TRBD2. Germline V gene lookup returns CDR1 MNHEY and CDR2 SMNVEV (reference sequence). Trimming cost V 3 bases and J 5 bases; bases outside gene matches: 10. The CDR3 loop spans 16 amino acids.

This clone has a single count. V and J are TRBV19 and TRBJ1-5; D gene ambiguous. Between the trimmed V and J ends, which lost 7 bases and 5 bases, there was a span of 9 bases. This CDR3 comprises 12 residues. The germline gives CDR1 LNHDA, CDR2 SQIVND (reference sequence). The CDR3 DNA reads as TGTGCCAGTACAATACGGGATCAGCCCCAGCATTTT. It encodes CASTIRDQPQHF.

This clone came up once. The chain employs TRBV11-2 and TRBJ2-5, with 12 bases matching TRBD2. The J call may be faulty, since TRBJ2-7 better matches the DNA end. The CDR3 spans 15 residues. CDR1 and CDR2 from the germline V gene are SGHAT and FQNNGV. The CDR3 loop reads CASSLGTSGTYEQYF. As DNA, the CDR3 is TGTGCCAGCAGCTTAGGGACTAGCGGGACCTACGAGCAGTACTTC.

The rearrangement links TRBV23-1 to TRBJ1-4; 9 positions agree with TRBD1. TRBV23-1 is designated an ORF whose function remains uncertain. The CDR3 is 14 residues long. Trimming at V came to 0 bases and at J to 8 bases, leaving 1 base not matched to a gene. CDR3 DNA sequence: TGCGCCAGCAGTCAATCGGACAGGGGAGAAAAACTGTTTTTT. As protein: CASSQSDRGEKLFF.

The chain couples TRBV6-1 to TRBJ2-1; the D gene is possibly TRBD1 (5 bases). Trimming pared 5 bases from V and 14 bases from J, leaving 19 bases between. The CDR3 is 13 amino acids. Germline assignment: CDR1 MNHNS and CDR2 SASEGT. This chain's CDR3 is CASSFSTEPKEFF. Written as DNA, the CDR3 is TGTGCCAGCAGTTTCTCGACAGAGCCCAAGGAGTTCTTC.

The genes are TRBV7-9 and TRBJ1-3; perhaps TRBD1 as D (5 bases). Germline CDR1 and CDR2: SEHNR and FQNEAQ (reference sequence). Between the trimmed V and J ends, which lost 2 bases and 4 bases, there was a span of 15 bases. CDR3 length: 16 residues. CDR3 nucleotide sequence: TGTGCCAGCAGCTTAACTGTGGGGGAGGTCGGAAACACCATATATTTT. It is translated as CASSLTVGEVGNTIYF. Full variable domain (remainder filled in from reference TRBV7-9 and TRBJ1-3): DTGVSQNPRHKITKRGQNVTFRCDPISEHNRLYWYRQTLGQGPEFLTYFQNEAQLEKSRLLSDRFSAERPKGSFSTLEIQRTEQGDSAMYLCASSLTVGEVGNTIYFGEGSWLTVV.

J is TRBJ1-5 and V is TRBV19; unclear D gene. Germline-derived CDR1 and CDR2 are LNHDA and SQIVND (reference sequence). Trimming cost V 3 bases and J 4 bases, with 7 bases left between them. CDR3 size: 13 residues. The DNA of the CDR3 is TGTGCCAGTAGTATTCAGATAAATCAGCCCCAGCATTTT. Translating gives CASSIQINQPQHF.

The chain joins TRBV7-2 to TRBJ1-1; 8 bases map to TRBD1. CDR1 is SGHTA and CDR2 is FQGNSA in the germline V gene. The CDR3 spans 15 residues. V lost 5 bases and J lost 1; bases outside the gene matches: 6. CDR3 DNA sequence: TGTGCCAGCAGCCTGAGGACAGGGCAGAACACTGAAGCTTTCTTT. This codes for CASSLRTGQNTEAFF.

This chain links TRBV27 with TRBJ2-2; TRBD1 agrees at 7 bases. The CDR3 runs to 14 residues. The J segment lost 4 bases and the V segment lost 6 bases, leaving 5 bases of the junction unmatched. Germline CDR1 is MNHEY and CDR2 is SMNVEV (reference sequence). Here the CDR3 reads CASRETGRTGELFF. Written as DNA, the CDR3 is TGTGCCAGCAGGGAGACAGGGCGCACCGGGGAGCTGTTTTTT.

This clone was observed a handful of times. The V call is TRBV6-1, the J call TRBJ2-7, with 9 nucleotides matching TRBD1. The CDR3 totals 14 residues. The germline CDR1 and CDR2 sequences are MNHNS and SASEGT. J lost 2 bases, V lost 6 bases, and 5 bases had no gene match. DNA of the CDR3: TGTGCCAGCAGGGACAGGGGATCTCCCTACGAGCAGTACTTC. Translated, it gives CASRDRGSPYEQYF.

The V gene is TRBV21-1, the J gene TRBJ2-1; TRBD1 is the table's D call and was not checked against the DNA. TRBV21-1 is a pseudogene segment. The CDR3 extends over 17 amino acids. This CDR3 reads CASSSSPTGPSYNEQFF. The CDR3 nucleotides are TGTGCCAGCAGCTCAAGCCCAACTGGGCCGTCCTACAATGAGCAGTTCTTC.

The CDR3 DNA is TGTGCCAGCAGCTCCGGGACTAGCGGCTCCTACGAGCAGTACTTC. Translating gives CASSSGTSGSYEQYF. This sequence joins TRBV11-1 and TRBJ2-7; TRBD2 matches 11 bases. Germline CDR1 is SGHAT and CDR2 is FQDESV (reference sequence). V lost 4 bases and J lost 0; bases outside the gene matches: 2. This CDR3 contains 15 residues. Combining the CDR3 with reference TRBV11-1 and TRBJ2-7 gives the whole variable domain EAEVAQSPRYKITEKSQAVAFWCDPISGHATLYWYRQILGQGPELLVQFQDESVVDDSQLPKDRFSAERLKGVDSTLKIQPAELGDSAMYLCASSSGTSGSYEQYFGPGTRLTVT.

The chain has TRBV6-6 and TRBJ1-1; no clear D. Germline CDR1 reads MNHNY; CDR2 reads SVGAGI (reference sequence). V gave up 2 bases and J gave up 6 bases, with 16 bases separating them. The CDR3 loop spans 15 amino acids. The CDR3 sequence is CASSYAIVDGAEAFF. For the CDR3, the DNA is TGTGCCAGCAGTTACGCCATAGTGGACGGGGCTGAAGCTTTCTTT.

J is TRBJ2-2 and V is TRBV6-1; possible D gene TRBD2, 5 bases. Germline-derived CDR1 and CDR2 are MNHNS and SASEGT. The ends were cut back, 8 bases at V and 6 bases at J, with 13 bases in the middle. There are 13 residues in the CDR3. CDR3 DNA: TGTGCCAGCCCTGATGGGGAGTCCGGGGAGCTGTTTTTT. It codes for CASPDGESGELFF.

The chain joins TRBV7-2 to TRBJ2-4, with D possibly being TRBD2 (5 bases). The germline V gene has CDR1 SGHTA and CDR2 FQGNSA. Trimming cost V 0 bases and J 0 bases, with 12 bases left between them. The CDR3 length is 17 residues. The CDR3 loop is CASSLASQGRAKNIQYF. The CDR3 DNA sequence: TGTGCCAGCAGCTTAGCCAGCCAAGGGAGAGCCAAAAACATTCAGTACTTC.

The V call is TRBV25-1, the J call TRBJ1-1; 7 nucleotides line up with TRBD1. Germline V gene lookup returns CDR1 MGHDK and CDR2 SYGVNS. The ends lost 5 bases at V and 4 bases at J; junction bases unmatched: 7. This CDR3 contains 14 residues. CDR3 nucleotide sequence: TGTGCCAGCAGTTGGCACAGGGGTGGCACTGAAGCTTTCTTT. This encodes CASSWHRGGTEAFF.

About this clone: Relative to the germline gene, one junction end is altered; a read error may explain this. V gene TRBV11-2 combines with J gene TRBJ2-1, with a possible D match to TRBD2 (5 bases). CDR3 size: 18 residues. Per the germline V gene, CDR1 is SGHAT and CDR2 is FQNNGV. CDR3 nucleotide sequence: TGTGCCAGTAGCTCCGATCGCCTCGGGAAACGATTATACAATGAGCAGTTCTTC. Translating it yields CASSSDRLGKRLYNEQFF.

The gene calls are TRBV6-5 and TRBJ1-6; D gene uncertain. The CDR3 is made up of 15 amino acids. Germline V gene data show CDR1 as MNHEY and CDR2 as SVGAGI. Trimming stripped 7 bases from V and 0 bases from J, with 10 bases between. CDR3 in DNA: TGTGCCAGCACCCGAGAGGTCTCCTATAATTCACCCCTCCACTTT. This translates into CASTREVSYNSPLHF.

V gene TRBV27 combines with J gene TRBJ1-6; D is unclear. V was cut by 6 bases and J by 2 bases, with 17 bases left in between. This CDR3 is 17 amino acids long. In germline, CDR1 is MNHEY, CDR2 SMNVEV (reference sequence). The CDR3 region has the DNA TGTGCCAGCAGCCCATGGGAGGTAGTCACCTATAATTCACCCCTCCACTTT. Residues: CASSPWEVVTYNSPLHF.

The V gene is TRBV7-9, the J gene TRBJ2-7, with TRBD1 matching over 7 bases. Per the germline V gene, CDR1 is SEHNR and CDR2 is FQNEAQ (reference sequence). This CDR3 is built from 14 residues. J was trimmed by 3 bases and V by 5 bases; bases with no gene match: 7. This chain's CDR3 is CASSPVQGDYEQYF. The CDR3 DNA reads TGTGCCAGCAGCCCAGTCCAGGGGGACTACGAGCAGTACTTC.

Only one count was recorded for this clone. The genes are TRBV19 and TRBJ2-1, with 9 bases aligning to TRBD2. Germline V lookup: CDR1 LNHDA, CDR2 SQIVND (reference sequence). The J segment lost 8 bases and the V segment lost 2 bases, leaving 4 bases of the junction unmatched. The CDR3 extends over 14 amino acids. This chain's CDR3 is CASSIMGLADEQFF. CDR3 coding DNA: TGTGCCAGTAGTATAATGGGACTAGCCGATGAGCAGTTCTTC.

The V gene is TRBV5-1, the J gene TRBJ1-1; D unresolved. The CDR3 loop spans 12 amino acids. CDR1 and CDR2 (germline): SGHRS, YFSETQ. V lost 0 bases, J lost 4 bases, and 4 bases lay in between. Here the CDR3 reads CASSLDSTEAFF. In nucleotides, the CDR3 is TGCGCCAGCAGCTTGGACAGCACTGAAGCTTTCTTT.